The T cell receptor (beta chain) under discussion was sequenced for a study of blood T cells in healthy people across ages. Then a second PCR, running about 6 to 12 cycles, was carried out with a sample-barcoded 5' primer and a J-beta primer mix. One entry per CDR3 protein results from TCRdb running MiXCR on the 5' RACE reads. Here the sample spans hundreds of thousands of distinct CDR3 sequences, about 43% being singletons. The V gene lost 1 base and the J gene lost 0 bases, with 6 bases spanning the gap. Looked up from germline, CDR1 is MNHEY and CDR2 is SMNVEV (reference sequence). The CDR3 is 14 amino acids.

The TCR comes from an elderly man in good health. Source material: blood. The chain employs TRBV27 and TRBJ1-1, with D uncertain. DNA for the CDR3: TGTGCCAGCAGTTTATACGGCGTGAACACTGAAGCTTTCTTT. Amino acids: CASSLYGVNTEAFF.